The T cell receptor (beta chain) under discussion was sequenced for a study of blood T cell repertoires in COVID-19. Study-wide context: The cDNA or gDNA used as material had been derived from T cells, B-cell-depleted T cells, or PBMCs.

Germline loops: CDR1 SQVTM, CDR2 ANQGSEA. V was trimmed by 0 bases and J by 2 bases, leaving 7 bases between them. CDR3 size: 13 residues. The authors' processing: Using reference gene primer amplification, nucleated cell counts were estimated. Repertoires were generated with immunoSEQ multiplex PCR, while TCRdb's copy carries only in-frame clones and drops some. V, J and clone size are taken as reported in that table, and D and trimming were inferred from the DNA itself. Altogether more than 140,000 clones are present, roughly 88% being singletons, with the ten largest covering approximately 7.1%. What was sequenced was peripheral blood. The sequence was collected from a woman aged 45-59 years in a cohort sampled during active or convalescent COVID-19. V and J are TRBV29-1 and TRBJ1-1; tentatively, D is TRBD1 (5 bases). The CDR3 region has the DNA TGCAGCGTTGAAGATACAGGAAACACTGAAGCTTTCTTT. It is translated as CSVEDTGNTEAFF.